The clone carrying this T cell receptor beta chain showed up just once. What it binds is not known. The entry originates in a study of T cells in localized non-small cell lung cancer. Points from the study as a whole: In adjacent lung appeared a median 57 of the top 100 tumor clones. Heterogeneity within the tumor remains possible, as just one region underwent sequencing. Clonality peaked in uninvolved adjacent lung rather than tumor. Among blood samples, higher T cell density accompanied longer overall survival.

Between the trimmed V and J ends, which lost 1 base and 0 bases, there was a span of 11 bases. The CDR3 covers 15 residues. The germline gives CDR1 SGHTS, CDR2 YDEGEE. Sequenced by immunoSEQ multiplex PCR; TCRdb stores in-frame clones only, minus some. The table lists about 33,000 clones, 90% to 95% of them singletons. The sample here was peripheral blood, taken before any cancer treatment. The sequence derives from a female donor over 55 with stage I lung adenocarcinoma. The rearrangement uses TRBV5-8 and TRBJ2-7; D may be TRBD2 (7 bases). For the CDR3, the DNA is TGTGCCAGCAGCTTGATAGGGGGGGCCTCCTACGAGCAGTACTTC. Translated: CASSLIGGASYEQYF. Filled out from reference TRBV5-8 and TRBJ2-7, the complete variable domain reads EAGVTQSPTHLIKTRGQQATLRCSPISGHTSVYWYQQALGLGLQFLLWYDEGEERNRGNFPPRFSGRQFPNYSSELNVNALELEDSALYLCASSLIGGASYEQYFGPGTRLTVT.